This note documents a single T cell receptor (beta chain) sequence. This sample was included in a study of blood T cell repertoires in COVID-19. Study-level background: The analysed material was cDNA or gDNA that came from T cells, B-cell-depleted T cells, or PBMCs.

Clones were sequenced by immunoSEQ multiplex PCR, and TCRdb holds only the in-frame ones, with some missing. The table records tens of thousands of clones, around 89% of them present only once. The CDR3 is 13 residues long. The germline V gene has CDR1 MNHEY and CDR2 SVGAGI. V shed 6 bases and J 9 bases; nucleotides not matched to a gene: 6. The TCR comes from a woman between 55 and 75 years old with acute or convalescent COVID-19. The sample comprised peripheral blood. The chain combines TRBV6-5 with TRBJ2-1, with TRBD1 matching 9 bases. DNA for the CDR3: TGTGCCAGCAGCAACAGGGGGCATAGTGAGCAGTTCTTC. Its translation is CASSNRGHSEQFF.